These 7 T cell receptor beta chains originate from one sample sequenced in a study of vaccination and CD4 T cells after COVID-19. No antigen has been identified for these receptors. Sample time point: late sampling 161 to 241 days after vaccination in three convalescent patients. The treatment here: roughly ten-day PBMC culture with coronavirus spike peptide pools or control peptides (ViraFEST assay). Oncomine TCR Beta short-read sequencing was applied to DNA from cultured CD4+ T cells. TCRdb redid the calling of the PCR reads with MiXCR, one entry per CDR3 protein. This repertoire shows nearly 25,000 distinct CDR3 sequences, less than 40% found once; its top ten account for approximately 3%. The sequenced sample was CD4+ T cells from blood, cultured in vitro, obtained about 7 months after SARS-CoV-2 vaccination. The receptors stem from a human donor who had recovered from COVID-19.

This sequence joins TRBV20-1 and TRBJ2-1; D is uncertain. The CDR3 consists of 10 residues. Trimming removed 3 bases from V and 10 bases from J, with 7 bases in between. Germline CDR1 reads DFQATT; CDR2 reads SNEGSKA (reference sequence). This chain's CDR3 is CSARDGEQFF. In DNA form, the CDR3 reads TGCAGTGCTAGGGACGGGGAGCAGTTCTTC.

This clonotype was counted between two and nine times. V usage is TRBV7-9 and J usage is TRBJ1-2; D is ambiguous. Trimming shortened V by 4 bases and J by 1 base, and 10 bases separated the two germline ends. CDR3 length: 14 residues. The germline V gene has CDR1 SEHNR and CDR2 FQNEAQ (reference sequence). The CDR3 spells CASSSIAVNYGYTF. CDR3 DNA: TGTGCCAGCAGCTCAATAGCAGTTAACTATGGCTACACCTTC. The full variable domain, with the rest looked up from reference TRBV7-9 and TRBJ1-2, is DTGVSQNPRHKITKRGQNVTFRCDPISEHNRLYWYRQTLGQGPEFLTYFQNEAQLEKSRLLSDRFSAERPKGSFSTLEIQRTEQGDSAMYLCASSSIAVNYGYTFGSGTRLTVV.

This clonotype was picked up a small number of times. The V and J genes are TRBV20-1 and TRBJ2-1; 7 bases line up with TRBD2. The CDR3 is made up of 13 amino acids. The V segment lost 6 bases and the J segment 9 bases; nucleotides outside the gene matches: 11. The germline gives CDR1 DFQATT, CDR2 SNEGSKA (reference sequence). CDR3 sequence: CSAPIQAGSEQFF. The CDR3, as DNA: TGCAGTGCACCCATCCAAGCGGGAAGTGAGCAGTTCTTC.

V gene TRBV27 combines with J gene TRBJ2-1, with TRBD2 matching 12 bases. Losses at the gene ends were 6 bases for V and 9 bases for J; bases not matched to a gene: 3. The CDR3 is 13 amino acids. Germline V lookup: CDR1 MNHEY, CDR2 SMNVEV (reference sequence). CDR3 in amino acids: CASSPGLAGEQFF. CDR3 in DNA: TGTGCCAGCAGCCCGGGACTAGCGGGTGAGCAGTTCTTC.

This chain connects TRBV5-6 to TRBJ2-2, with TRBD1 matching 7 bases. The CDR3 contains 14 residues. Losses at the gene ends were 0 bases for V and 6 bases for J; bases not matched to a gene: 2. Germline V CDR1 and CDR2: SGHDT, YYEEEE. The CDR3 DNA reads TGTGCCAGCAGCTTGGGGCAGGGGGCCGGGGAGCTGTTTTTT. This sequence encodes CASSLGQGAGELFF.

The V gene is TRBV10-3, the J gene TRBJ2-3, with TRBD1 as a possible D gene (6 bases). CDR3 length: 14 amino acids. Germline V lookup: CDR1 ENHRY, CDR2 SYGVKD. V lost 6 bases, J lost 5 bases, and 15 bases lay in between. In nucleotides, the CDR3 is TGTGCCATCAGGTTGCAGGGGAAGGGAGATACGCAGTATTTT. Its protein is CAIRLQGKGDTQYF.

In this sample, this clonotype turned up a few times. The chain carries TRBV7-8 and TRBJ2-5; 10 bases are a match to TRBD1. V trimming: 0 bases; J trimming: 3 bases; junction bases outside the gene matches: 4. The CDR3 extends over 16 amino acids. Germline-derived CDR1 and CDR2 are SGHVS and FQNEAQ. The CDR3 is CASSLALGTGEETQYF. Written as DNA, the CDR3 is TGTGCCAGCAGCTTAGCGCTCGGGACAGGGGAAGAGACCCAGTACTTC.